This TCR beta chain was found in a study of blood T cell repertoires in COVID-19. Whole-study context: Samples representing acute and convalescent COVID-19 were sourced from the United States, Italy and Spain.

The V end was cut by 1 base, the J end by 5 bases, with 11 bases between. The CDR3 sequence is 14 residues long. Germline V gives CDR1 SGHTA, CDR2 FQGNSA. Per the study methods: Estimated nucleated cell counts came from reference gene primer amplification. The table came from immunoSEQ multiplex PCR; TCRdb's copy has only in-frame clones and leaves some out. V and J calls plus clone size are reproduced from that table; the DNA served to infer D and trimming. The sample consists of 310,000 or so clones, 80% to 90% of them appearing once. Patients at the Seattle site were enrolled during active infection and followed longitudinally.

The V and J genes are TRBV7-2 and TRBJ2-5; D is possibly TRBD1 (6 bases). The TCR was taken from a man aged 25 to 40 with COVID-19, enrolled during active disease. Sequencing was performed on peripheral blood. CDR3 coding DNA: TGTGCCAGCAGCTTAGTCAGGGGTGGGGAGACCCAGTACTTC. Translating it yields CASSLVRGGETQYF.